Below, 2 T cell receptor beta chains from the same sample are listed, as sequenced in a study of T cell changes during pregnancy in multiple sclerosis. Generated by immunoSEQ multiplex PCR, the TCRdb table keeps only in-frame clones and is missing some. The sample records roughly 67,000 clones, approximately 89% being singletons. The sequences come from peripheral blood, collected in the second trimester of pregnancy. These receptors came from a female donor with multiple sclerosis, enrolled in a pregnancy study.

The chain employs TRBV5-4 and TRBJ2-3; D possibly corresponds to TRBD2 (5 bases). Trimming took 0 bases from V and 5 from J, leaving 19 bases between them. Germline CDR1 reads SGHNT; CDR2 reads YYREEE (reference sequence). The CDR3 length is 17 residues. The CDR3 reads CASSLGRAIQRGDTQYF. The CDR3 DNA is TGTGCCAGCAGCTTGGGACGGGCCATACAACGGGGAGATACGCAGTATTTT.

The chain couples TRBV5-1 to TRBJ2-3; D gene ambiguous. The CDR3 has 13 residues. The germline V and J ends were trimmed by 0 bases and 6 bases, with 8 bases remaining between them. Per germline, CDR1 SGHRS and CDR2 YFSETQ. The CDR3 loop is CASSLARMDTQYF. CDR3 DNA sequence: TGCGCCAGCAGCTTGGCCAGAATGGATACGCAGTATTTT. The variable domain in full, with the rest retrieved from reference TRBV5-1 and TRBJ2-3, is KAGVTQTPRYLIKTRGQQVTLSCSPISGHRSVSWYQQTPGQGLQFLFEYFSETQRNKGNFPGRFSGRQFSNSRSEMNVSTLELGDSALYLCASSLARMDTQYFGPGTRLTVL.